The rows below give T cell receptor beta chains drawn from one sample of a study of T cell responses to AZD1222 COVID-19 vaccine. Some clones are missing from TCRdb's copy, which holds only in-frame ones; the method was immunoSEQ multiplex PCR. This sample has approximately 83,000 clones; 80% to 95% occur once, and the top ten carry 3.5% to 5.5%. The sequencing used peripheral blood, collected on day 0 of MenACWY control vaccination. These TCRs come from an adult in good health. CDR3s include the opening cysteine and the closing phenylalanine or tryptophan. The order of the fields is clone size, V gene, D gene, J gene, CDR3 DNA, CDR3 protein. The D gene is left open where the match is weak. Clone size is not always given. Where it is, it says once, few, many or a class for expanded clones.

>.|TRBV10-1|.|TRBJ2-7
TGCGCCAGCAGTGCAAAGCGGAGGGGTGAGCAGTACTTC
CASSAKRRGEQYF
>.|TRBV7-2|.|TRBJ2-1
TGTGCCAGCAGCTTAGGGGCCAGTATAACCCTCTACAATGAGCAGTTCTTC
CASSLGASITLYNEQFF
>.|TRBV4-1|TRBD2|TRBJ2-2
TGCGCCAGCAGCCAAGGTGCGGGGGGAGGACTGGACACCGGGGAGCTGTTTTTT
CASSQGAGGGLDTGELFF
>.|TRBV19|TRBD1|TRBJ2-1
TGTGCCAGTAGTAACGGACAGGGAAGGGATGAGCAGTTCTTC
CASSNGQGRDEQFF
>.|TRBV7-8|TRBD1|TRBJ1-4
TGTGCCAGCAGCTTAAGCTACCGGGACAGGGGGAGTGAAAAACTGTTTTTT
CASSLSYRDRGSEKLFF
>.|TRBV19|.|TRBJ2-5
TGTGCCAGTAGTATAGAATTCGGAGCCTACCAAGAGACCCAGTACTTC
CASSIEFGAYQETQYF
>.|TRBV3-1/TRBV3-2|.|TRBJ1-1
TGTGCCAGCAGCCAACCACAGGGACGGTCCACTGAAGCTTTCTTT
CASSQPQGRSTEAFF
>.|TRBV28|.|TRBJ1-1
TGTGCCAGCAGAGGGGGTTTCTCTGAAGCTTTCTTT
CASRGGFSEAFF
>.|TRBV7-9|TRBD2|TRBJ2-7
TGTGCCAGCAGCACTCTGAGGGGGACTAGCGGCACCTACGAGCAGTACTTC
CASSTLRGTSGTYEQYF
>.|TRBV2|TRBD2|TRBJ2-7
TGTGCCAGCAGGGGGTTTGCGGGAGCCATATTCTTC
CASRGFAGAIFF
>.|TRBV18|.|TRBJ1-5
TGTGCCAGCTCACCAGAAGGTTCTGCGGAACAGCCCCAGCATTTT
CASSPEGSAEQPQHF
>.|TRBV3-1/TRBV3-2|.|TRBJ2-2
TGTGCCAGCAGCCAAACAGTACCGAACACCGGGGAGCTGTTTTTT
CASSQTVPNTGELFF
>.|TRBV4-3|.|TRBJ2-7
TGCGCCAGCAGCCAAGTGGTGGGCCGAAAAAAGTACGAGCAGTACTTC
CASSQVVGRKKYEQYF
>.|TRBV7-3|.|TRBJ2-6
TGTGCCACCACACTAAGCAAGACGTCCGGGGCCAACGTCCTGACTTTC
CATTLSKTSGANVLTF
>.|TRBV19|.|TRBJ1-1
TGTGCCAGTAGTATCGGCCCGGCAAACACTGAAGCTTTCTTT
CASSIGPANTEAFF
>.|TRBV6-5|.|TRBJ2-7
TGTGCCAGCGGTACGAGCGGGTCCTACGAGCAGTACTTC
CASGTSGSYEQYF
>.|TRBV5-5|.|TRBJ1-2
TGTGCCAGCAGCTTGGGGACAGTTAACTATGGCTACACCTTC
CASSLGTVNYGYTF
>.|TRBV27|TRBD2|TRBJ2-5
TGTGCCAGCATGGGGTGGAGCGGGAGGGCCCTAGGGGAGACCCAGTACTTC
CASMGWSGRALGETQYF
>.|TRBV5-1|.|TRBJ1-1
TGCGCCAGCAGCCCGGGGTTACGGCCCATGAACACTGAAGCTTTCTTT
CASSPGLRPMNTEAFF
>.|TRBV6-5|.|TRBJ1-6
TGTGCCACCAAAACGGTGGACGATAATTCACCCCTCCACTTT
CATKTVDDNSPLHF
>.|TRBV28|.|TRBJ2-1
TGTGCCAGCAGCCCCCCCCAGGGCAATGAGCAGTTCTTC
CASSPPQGNEQFF
>.|TRBV30|TRBD2|TRBJ2-5
TGTGCCTGGAGCGAGGCGGGAGCGCGGGAGACCCAGTACTTC
CAWSEAGARETQYF
>.|TRBV28|TRBD1|TRBJ2-6
TGTGCCAGCAGTCCTCTGAGGCAGGGGGCTGGGGCCAACGTCCTGACTTTC
CASSPLRQGAGANVLTF
>.|TRBV7-2|.|TRBJ2-2
TGTGCCAGCAGCTTGGGACCGGGTGGGGAGCTGTTTTTT
CASSLGPGGELFF
>.|TRBV3-1/TRBV3-2|.|TRBJ1-2
TGTGCCAGCAGCCAAGCCTCCGGCTACACCTTC
CASSQASGYTF
>once|TRBV5-1|TRBD1|TRBJ2-7
TGCGCCAGCAGCTGGGGACAGGGGGGCAAAGAGCAGTACTTC
CASSWGQGGKEQYF
>.|TRBV4-3|TRBD2|TRBJ2-4
TGCGCCAGCAGCCAAGATACTCGGGGGGGCAAAAACATTCAGTACTTC
CASSQDTRGGKNIQYF
>.|TRBV6-5|.|TRBJ1-6
TGTGCCAGCAGTTACAGGCAGCGACGGGTCTCACCCCTCCACTTT
CASSYRQRRVSPLHF
>.|TRBV3-1/TRBV3-2|.|TRBJ1-1
TGTGCCAGCAGCCGGACGGGCGGCCCATGGGTCTCCGGGGAAGCTTTCTTT
CASSRTGGPWVSGEAFF
>.|TRBV5-4|TRBD2|TRBJ2-7
TGTGCCAGCAGCTTTGGTTCTCGCGGGAGAATGTACGAGCAGTACTTC
CASSFGSRGRMYEQYF
>few|TRBV12-3/TRBV12-4|.|TRBJ2-3
TGTGCCAGCAGTTCCGTTACAGATACGCAGTATTTT
CASSSVTDTQYF
>.|TRBV27|TRBD1|TRBJ1-2
TGTGCCAGCAGGCCGCCTGGACAGGGCCGAGGCTACACCTTC
CASRPPGQGRGYTF
>.|TRBV27|.|TRBJ1-5
TGTGCCAGCAGTTTTGGTAGGGGAGGTCAGCCCCAGCATTTT
CASSFGRGGQPQHF
>.|TRBV6-2/TRBV6-3|.|TRBJ1-5
TGTGCCAGCAGCCCAGGAGGAAATCAGCCCCAGCATTTT
CASSPGGNQPQHF
>.|TRBV27|TRBD2|TRBJ2-7
TGTGCCGCCGGGGGGGGTTACGAGCAGTACTTC
CAAGGGYEQYF
>.|TRBV3-1/TRBV3-2|.|TRBJ1-5
TGTGCCAGCAGCCAAGGGACAGTAAATCAGCCCCAGCATTTT
CASSQGTVNQPQHF
>.|TRBV7-9|.|TRBJ1-4
TGTGCCAGCAGCCCGACAGACCTAAATGAAAAACTGTTTTTT
CASSPTDLNEKLFF
>once|TRBV4-3|.|TRBJ1-2
TGCGCCAGCAGCCAAGACCTGAGAGGGGATTACTATGGCTACACCTTC
CASSQDLRGDYYGYTF
>.|TRBV5-1|.|TRBJ2-7
TGCGCCAGCAGCTTAAAAGGGATCTACGAGCAGTACTTC
CASSLKGIYEQYF
>.|TRBV7-9|TRBD1|TRBJ1-6
TGTGCCAGCAGCTCGAGGGACAGCCAGAATTCACCCCTCCACTTT
CASSSRDSQNSPLHF
>.|TRBV28|.|TRBJ2-2
TGTGCCAGCCTCGGGGAGCGGTCGAACACCGGGGAGCTGTTTTTT
CASLGERSNTGELFF
>.|TRBV7-3|.|TRBJ2-3
TGTGCCAGCAGCCCTAGCGGCACAGATACGCAGTATTTT
CASSPSGTDTQYF
>.|TRBV21-1|.|TRBJ2-3
TGTGCCAGCAGCACGGGACAGGGGATTACAGATACGCAGTATTTT
CASSTGQGITDTQYF